These 11 T cell receptor beta chains came from one sample sequenced in a study of blood T cell repertoires in COVID-19. Generated by immunoSEQ multiplex PCR, the TCRdb table keeps only in-frame clones and is missing some. There are about 430,000 clones in the sample; roughly 90% occur only once, and around 1.5% lies in the top ten. Specimen: PBMCs or T cells enriched from blood (not recorded which). The receptors stem from a woman aged 18-35 years who had been exposed to COVID-19.

This clone showed up just once. V and J are TRBV29-1 and TRBJ2-1; 11 bases line up with TRBD2. V trimming: 1 base; J trimming: 9 bases; junction bases outside the gene matches: 8. CDR1 is SQVTM and CDR2 is ANQGSEA in the germline V gene. This CDR3 contains 15 residues. Here the CDR3 DNA reads TGCAGCGTTGAAGGTCTGCTAGCGGGAGGAGGTGAGCAGTTCTTC. Translating gives CSVEGLLAGGGEQFF.

Only one count was recorded for this clone. This sequence joins TRBV30 and TRBJ2-1, with D possibly TRBD2 on 6 matching bases. Germline-derived CDR1 and CDR2 are GTSNPN and SVGIG (reference sequence). Trimming took 2 bases from V and 5 from J, leaving 10 bases between them. The CDR3 length is 13 residues. The CDR3 DNA follows: TGTGCCTGGAGTCCCGGGGGAGACAATGAGCAGTTCTTC. It specifies CAWSPGGDNEQFF. The full variable domain, its missing parts supplied by reference TRBV30 and TRBJ2-1, is SQTIHQWPATLVQPVGSPLSLECTVEGTSNPNLYWYRQAAGRGLQLLFYSVGIGQISSEVPQNLSASRPQDRQFILSSKKLLLSDSGFYLCAWSPGGDNEQFFGPGTRLTVL.

The chain carries TRBV10-1 and TRBJ2-7; 7 bases fit TRBD1. The CDR3 is 13 amino acids. The ends lost 10 bases at V and 4 bases at J; junction bases unmatched: 10. Per the germline V gene, CDR1 is WNHNN and CDR2 is SYGVQD (reference sequence). CDR3 residues: CATLTTGRYEQYF. CDR3 coding DNA: TGCGCCACCCTAACGACAGGGCGGTACGAGCAGTACTTC.

This chain connects TRBV6-6 to TRBJ2-1, with 7 bases aligning to TRBD2. From germline, CDR1 is MNHNY and CDR2 SVGAGI (reference sequence). Trimming took 9 bases from V and 8 from J; bases not matched to a gene: 1. CDR3 length: 10 residues. This chain's CDR3 is CASGGDEQFF. In DNA, the CDR3 is TGTGCCAGTGGGGGGGATGAGCAGTTCTTC.

The CDR3 loop reads CASSLDRVYRKLFF. For the CDR3, the DNA is TGTGCCAGCAGCTTAGATAGAGTTTACAGAAAACTGTTTTTT. The rearrangement joins TRBV11-2 to TRBJ1-4; D is unclear. Per the germline V gene, CDR1 is SGHAT and CDR2 is FQNNGV. V lost 0 bases to trimming and J lost 10 bases, with 12 bases between them. The CDR3 spans 14 residues.

This clone has just one count. The chain is built from TRBV27 and TRBJ2-7; 7 bases map to TRBD1. V lost 4 bases to trimming and J lost 3 bases; unmatched junction nucleotides: 3. The CDR3 consists of 13 residues. Germline CDR1 reads MNHEY; CDR2 reads SMNVEV (reference sequence). This CDR3 reads CASSSDRLYEQYF. In DNA form, the CDR3 reads TGTGCCAGCAGTTCGGACAGGCTCTACGAGCAGTACTTC.

The chain recombines TRBV27 with TRBJ2-1, with TRBD1 as a possible D gene (5 bases). Germline V gene lookup returns CDR1 MNHEY and CDR2 SMNVEV (reference sequence). CDR3 length: 15 residues. V gave up 5 bases and J gave up 0 bases, with 11 bases separating them. CDR3 in amino acids: CASSTPTGSYNEQFF. CDR3 in DNA: TGTGCCAGCAGTACGCCTACAGGCTCCTACAATGAGCAGTTCTTC.

In this sample, this clone turned up a few times. The chain recombines TRBV5-4 with TRBJ2-5; 13 bases agree with TRBD2. Germline trimming cut 4 bases from V and 4 bases from J; bases unmatched to any gene: 13. The germline gives CDR1 SGHNT, CDR2 YYREEE (reference sequence). The CDR3 covers 18 residues. The DNA of the CDR3 is TGTGCCAGCAGCCCTATGACTAGCGGGGGGCCAGGGGGAGAGACCCAGTACTTC. This translates into CASSPMTSGGPGGETQYF.

This clone has a single count. V is TRBV7-2 and J is TRBJ2-1, with D tentatively TRBD1 (6 bases). There are 15 residues in the CDR3. V was shortened by 3 bases and J by 5 bases, with 14 bases between the two germline ends. The germline CDR1 and CDR2 sequences are SGHTA and FQGNSA. CDR3 sequence reads: CASSLVGGGNNEQFF. CDR3 coding DNA: TGTGCCAGCAGCTTGGTTGGGGGCGGAAACAATGAGCAGTTCTTC.

This chain uses TRBV5-5 with TRBJ2-7, with D maybe TRBD1 (5 bases). This CDR3 comprises 14 residues. V lost 0 bases and J 3 bases, leaving 10 bases between the germline ends. The germline CDR1 and CDR2 sequences are SGHKS and YYEKEE (reference sequence). CDR3 residues: CASSLADSYYEQYF. The CDR3 nucleotides are TGTGCCAGCAGCTTGGCCGACAGCTACTACGAGCAGTACTTC. Using reference TRBV5-5 and TRBJ2-7 for the parts outside the CDR3, the full variable domain is DAGVTQSPTHLIKTRGQQVTLRCSPISGHKSVSWYQQVLGQGPQFIFQYYEKEERGRGNFPDRFSARQFPNYSSELNVNALLLGDSALYLCASSLADSYYEQYFGPGTRLTVT.

The chain couples TRBV5-5 to TRBJ2-1; the match to TRBD2 covers 8 bases. Germline CDR1 is SGHKS and CDR2 is YYEKEE (reference sequence). The ends lost 0 bases at V and 2 bases at J; junction bases unmatched: 4. This CDR3 has 16 amino acids. The CDR3 protein is CASSLAGRGAYNEQFF. The DNA for the CDR3 is TGTGCCAGCAGCTTGGCCGGGCGGGGGGCCTACAATGAGCAGTTCTTC.